This T cell receptor (beta chain) originates from a study of CD8+CD57+ T cells in acquired aplastic anemia. Before being chosen for sequencing, patients had shown CD8+CD57+ cell expansion by flow cytometry. Notes on the study in general: Approximately 30 CD8+ CDR3 sequences were shared between patients and controls. Controls did not differ significantly from patients in CD8+ Simpson's diversity.

Genomic DNA provided the template from which TCR beta VDJ and CDR3 profiles were obtained. TCRdb reprocessed the reads via MiXCR and lists one record per CDR3 protein. Of hundreds of thousands of distinct CDR3 sequences listed, roughly 34% are singletons. Germline-derived CDR1 and CDR2 are SGHRS and YFSETQ. V was cut by 4 bases and J by 3 bases, with 13 bases left in between. The length of the CDR3 is 14 residues. This clonotype appeared many times. Its target is unknown. The rearrangement links TRBV5-1 to TRBJ1-2; possible D gene TRBD1, 6 bases. This receptor was taken from a human donor with aplastic anemia. The specimen sequenced was sorted CD4+, CD8+, or CD8+CD57+ T cells (not recorded which) from PBMCs. The CDR3 sequence is CASSNDRPYYGYTF. The CDR3 DNA follows: TGCGCCAGCAGCAACGACAGGCCTTACTATGGCTACACCTTC.